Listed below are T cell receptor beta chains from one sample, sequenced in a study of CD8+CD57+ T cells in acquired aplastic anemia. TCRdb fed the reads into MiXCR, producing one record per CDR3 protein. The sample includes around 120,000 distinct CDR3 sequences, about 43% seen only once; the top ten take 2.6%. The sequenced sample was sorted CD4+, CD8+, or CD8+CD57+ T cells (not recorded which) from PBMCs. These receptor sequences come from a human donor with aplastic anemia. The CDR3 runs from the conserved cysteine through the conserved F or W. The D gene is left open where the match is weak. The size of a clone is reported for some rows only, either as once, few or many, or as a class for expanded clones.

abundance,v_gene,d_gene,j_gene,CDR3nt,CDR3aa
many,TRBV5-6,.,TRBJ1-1,TGTGCCAGCAGCTTCTCAGGGCGCACTGAAGCTTTCTTT,CASSFSGRTEAFF
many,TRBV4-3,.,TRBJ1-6,TGCGCCAGCAGCCAAGGTTCGGGGGGCAGCTATAATTCACCCCTCCACTTT,CASSQGSGGSYNSPLHF
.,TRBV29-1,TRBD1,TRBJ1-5,TGCAGCGGGCCGGGACAGGGGATACAGCCCCAGCATTTT,CSGPGQGIQPQHF
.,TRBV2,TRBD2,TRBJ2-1,TGTGCCAGCAGACCCACTAGCGGGGGGGCCTTGGATGAGCAGTTCTTC,CASRPTSGGALDEQFF
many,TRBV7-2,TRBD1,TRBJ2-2,TGTGCCAGCAGCTTAGGGCAGGGGGCAATCGCCGGGGAGCTGTTTTTT,CASSLGQGAIAGELFF
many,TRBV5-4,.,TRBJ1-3,TGTGCCAGCAGCTCGCCCCTCTCTGGAAACACCATATATTTT,CASSSPLSGNTIYF
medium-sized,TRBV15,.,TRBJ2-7,TGTGCCACCAGCAGGGGGACGGACTCCTACGAGCAGTACTTC,CATSRGTDSYEQYF
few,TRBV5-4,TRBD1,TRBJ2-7,TGTGCCAGCAGCTTGAGCCAAGGGACAGGGGGCCGGGACGAGCAGTACTTC,CASSLSQGTGGRDEQYF
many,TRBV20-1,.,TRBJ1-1,TGCAGTGCTAGAGTTGGGCATTTGAACACTGAAGCTTTCTTT,CSARVGHLNTEAFF
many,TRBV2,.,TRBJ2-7,TGTGCCAGCAGGAGACAGCAGGTCCCCTACGAGCAGTACTTC,CASRRQQVPYEQYF
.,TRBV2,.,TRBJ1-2,TGTGCCAGCACGCGGCAGGGCTATGGCTACACCTTC,CASTRQGYGYTF
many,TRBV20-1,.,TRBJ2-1,TGCAGTGCAATCCCTGTTACACGGGGGAATGAGCAGTTCTTC,CSAIPVTRGNEQFF
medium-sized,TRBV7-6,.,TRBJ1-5,TGTGCCAGCAGCTTAGCGGTCGATCAGCCCCAGCATTTT,CASSLAVDQPQHF
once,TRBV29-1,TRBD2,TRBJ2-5,TGCAGCTCGACTAGCGGTGAGACCCAGTACTTC,CSSTSGETQYF
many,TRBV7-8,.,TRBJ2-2,TGTGCCAGCAGCAGAGGGGTGGCCGGGGAGCTGTTTTTT,CASSRGVAGELFF
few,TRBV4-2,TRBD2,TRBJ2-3,TGTGCCAGCAGTCTAACTCTAGCGGGTGGCACAGATACGCAGTATTTT,CASSLTLAGGTDTQYF
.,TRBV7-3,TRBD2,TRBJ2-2,TGTGCCAGCAGCCCGACTAGCGGGGTCACCGGGGAGCTGTTTTTT,CASSPTSGVTGELFF
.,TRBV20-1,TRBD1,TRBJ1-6,TGCAGTGCTAGTCCGGGACAGGGGAGTTCACCCCTCCACTTT,CSASPGQGSSPLHF
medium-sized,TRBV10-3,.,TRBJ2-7,TGTGCGCATGCAGGGGGGGATAACGAGCAGTACTTC,CAHAGGDNEQYF
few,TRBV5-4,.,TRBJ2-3,TGTGCCAGCAGCCGGGGCCGGGATACGCAGTATTTT,CASSRGRDTQYF
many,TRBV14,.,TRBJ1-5,TGTGCCAGCAAGTTCTCGGAAGGCAATCAGCCCCAGCATTTT,CASKFSEGNQPQHF
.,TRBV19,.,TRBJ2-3,TGTGCCAGTAGTATAGAAGTGGGCAGGGTGGCAGATACGCAGTATTTT,CASSIEVGRVADTQYF
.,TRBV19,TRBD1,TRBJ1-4,TGTGCCAGTAGTAAGACCGGGACAGGGGGGAAACTGTTTTTT,CASSKTGTGGKLFF